This is a list of T cell receptor beta chains from one sample in a study of blood T cell repertoires in COVID-19. Some clones are missing from TCRdb's copy, which holds only in-frame ones; the method was immunoSEQ multiplex PCR. The data hold 190,000 or so clones, with 86% observed a single time. Sequencing input: peripheral blood. These receptors were taken from a woman in her twenties or thirties with active or convalescent COVID-19. CDR3s include the opening cysteine and the closing phenylalanine or tryptophan. Fields, in order: J gene, V gene, CDR3 protein.

>TRBJ2-7|TRBV27
CASSLRDSYYEQYF
>TRBJ1-6|TRBV5-3
CARSLVGQPEGVYNSPLHF
>TRBJ2-7|TRBV10-3
CAIALSGRDEQYF
>TRBJ2-7|TRBV5-1
CASSPDSPTPLRPYEQYF
>TRBJ1-2|TRBV4-1
CASSQGDNLNYGYTF
>TRBJ1-4|TRBV3-1/TRBV3-2
CASSQPTGQGNEKLFF
>TRBJ2-7|TRBV5-1
CASSLANRQGGDEQYF
>TRBJ2-3|TRBV12-1
CASSFGQPAGLAGVSTDTQYF
>TRBJ2-1|TRBV11-3
CASSLVVGAGEQFF
>TRBJ2-2|TRBV15
CATSRGGGRSGELFF
>TRBJ2-1|TRBV2
CASSEEAGGQDEQFF
>TRBJ1-1|TRBV18
CASSGQGGRDTEAFF
>TRBJ2-3|TRBV7-2
CASSLAPASGDPTQYF
>TRBJ1-1|TRBV2
CASSPLDREITEAFF
>TRBJ2-3|TRBV18
CASSAGVPMGTDTQYF
>TRBJ2-6|TRBV5-1
CASSQAPGQLFSGANVLTF
>TRBJ1-1|TRBV19
CASSGWGQGTTEAFF
>TRBJ2-5|TRBV7-9
CASSYVGHETQYF
>TRBJ1-1|TRBV19
CASSIQGGTEAFF
>TRBJ2-7|TRBV5-6
CASSLGQVYEQYF
>TRBJ1-3|TRBV19
CASSWDRGAHGNTIYF
>TRBJ2-2|TRBV19
CGTSGATNTGELFF
>TRBJ2-5|TRBV5-1
CASSLGAEGSGAQYF
>TRBJ1-5|TRBV2
CASNRGTANQPQHF
>TRBJ2-7|TRBV2
CASSGSSGKRYF
>TRBJ1-5|TRBV15
CATSRGQGALVSNQPQHF
>TRBJ2-7|TRBV5-1
CASSFGGAYEQYF
>TRBJ1-1|TRBV19
CASRIGGRGNTEAFF
>TRBJ2-1|TRBV10-3
CAISELWTGDYNEQFF
>TRBJ2-7|TRBV6-5
CAVQGASYEQYF
>TRBJ2-3|TRBV24-1
CATSDPQGTDTQYF
>TRBJ2-2|TRBV6-5
CASRLISGELFF
>TRBJ1-3|TRBV5-1
CASSLGTGSANTIYF
>TRBJ1-2|TRBV14
CASSQDFRGGYTF
>TRBJ2-5|TRBV11-3
CASRVRGGSQETQYF
>TRBJ1-1|TRBV29-1
CSVDQGGNTEAFF
>TRBJ2-7|TRBV19
CASSIYAGPRYEQYF
>TRBJ1-1|TRBV5-4
CASRAGGGTEAFF
>TRBJ1-1|TRBV5-1
CASSPGGMNTEAFF
>TRBJ1-1|TRBV19
CASSFEALYTEAFF
>TRBJ1-5|TRBV19
CASSGPGQGATRGNQPQHF
>TRBJ1-2|TRBV27
CASSSGQGPNYGYTF
>TRBJ2-1|TRBV19
CASSLGGLHNEQFF
>TRBJ2-7|TRBV5-4
CASSIQRDRQYF
>TRBJ1-5|TRBV18
CASSTDQNYQPQHF
>TRBJ2-4|TRBV3-1/TRBV3-2
CASSQLGGATKNIQYF
>TRBJ2-7|TRBV5-1
CASSLNQGSAYEQYF
>TRBJ2-4|TRBV27
CASKSGQANIQYF